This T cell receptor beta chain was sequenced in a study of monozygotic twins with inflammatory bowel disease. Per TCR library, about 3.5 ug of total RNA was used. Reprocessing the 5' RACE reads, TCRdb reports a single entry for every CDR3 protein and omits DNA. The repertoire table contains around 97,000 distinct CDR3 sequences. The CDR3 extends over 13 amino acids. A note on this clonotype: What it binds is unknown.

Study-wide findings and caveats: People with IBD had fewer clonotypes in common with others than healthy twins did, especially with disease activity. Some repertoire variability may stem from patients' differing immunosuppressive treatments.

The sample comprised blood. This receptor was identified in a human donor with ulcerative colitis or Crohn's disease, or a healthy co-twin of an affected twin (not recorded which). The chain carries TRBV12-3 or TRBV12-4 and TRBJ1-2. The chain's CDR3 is CASSFAPAYGYTF.